This T cell receptor beta chain was sequenced in a study of T-cell memory formation after mild COVID-19. Study information: Clusters of TCRs were largely donor specific. General study results and limits: Later expanders leaned CD4+, whereas day 15 to 85 contracting clones were balanced CD4/CD8. Detection of some responders pre-infection suggested pre-existing cross-reactive memory T cells participated. CM and EM subsets held most contracting CD4+ clones; EMRA held CD8+ ones.

To note about this clonotype: The antigen is unknown.

TCRdb fed the 5' RACE reads into MiXCR, producing one record per CDR3 protein. Found here are 500,000 to 550,000 distinct CDR3 sequences, approximately 20% of them singletons; the top ten hold around 12%. The CDR3 length is 14 residues. Trimming left V 6 bases short and J 2 bases short, with 12 bases between. The clonotype comes from an adult woman who had mild COVID-19 (a few samples of this study predate the infection). Cell type and time point are not known. The specimen was PBMCs or a T cell subset sorted from them (not recorded which). The chain joins TRBV12-3 or TRBV12-4 to TRBJ2-3; D is ambiguous. CDR3 nucleotides: TGTGCCAGCAGCCCCCTAGGCAACACAGATACGCAGTATTTT. Translating it yields CASSPLGNTDTQYF.